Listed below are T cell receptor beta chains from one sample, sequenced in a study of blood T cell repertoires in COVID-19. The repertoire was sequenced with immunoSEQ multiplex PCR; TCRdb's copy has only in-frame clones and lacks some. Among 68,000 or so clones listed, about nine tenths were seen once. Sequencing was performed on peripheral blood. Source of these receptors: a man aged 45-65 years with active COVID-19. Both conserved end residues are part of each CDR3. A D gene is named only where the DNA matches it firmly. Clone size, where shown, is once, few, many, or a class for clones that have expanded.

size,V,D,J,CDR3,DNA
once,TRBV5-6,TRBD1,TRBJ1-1,CASSWGGQGMNTEAFF,TGTGCCAGCAGCTGGGGGGGACAGGGCATGAACACTGAAGCTTTCTTT
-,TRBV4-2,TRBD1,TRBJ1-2,CASSPPGGDTMGGYTF,TGTGCCAGCAGCCCTCCAGGGGGCGATACCATGGGTGGCTACACCTTC
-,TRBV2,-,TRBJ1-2,CASRGGPRYGYTF,TGTGCCAGCAGAGGTGGGCCGCGCTATGGCTACACCTTC
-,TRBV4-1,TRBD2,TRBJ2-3,CASSQGGSGSTDTQYF,TGCGCCAGCAGCCAAGGTGGTAGCGGGAGTACAGATACGCAGTATTTT
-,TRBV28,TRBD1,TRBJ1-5,CASTRRGQAYVSQHF,TGTGCCAGCACTCGCAGGGGGCAGGCTTATGTGTCCCAGCATTTT
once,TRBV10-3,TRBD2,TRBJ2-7,CAISEFGREQYF,TGTGCCATCAGTGAGTTCGGGAGGGAGCAGTACTTC
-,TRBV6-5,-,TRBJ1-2,CASKFGGSDGYTF,TGTGCCAGCAAATTTGGGGGCTCGGACGGCTACACCTTC
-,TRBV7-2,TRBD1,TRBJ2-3,CASSSELQGGTDTQYF,TGTGCCAGCAGCTCCGAACTACAGGGGGGCACAGATACGCAGTATTTT
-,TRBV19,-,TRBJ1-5,CASSNRVQPQHF,TGTGCCAGCAGTAACAGGGTTCAGCCCCAGCATTTT
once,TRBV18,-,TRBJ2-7,CASSPPGTYEQYF,TGTGCCAGCTCACCACCCGGGACTTACGAGCAGTACTTC
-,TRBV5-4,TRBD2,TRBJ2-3,CASTLAGDFTDTQYF,TGTGCCAGCACCTTAGCGGGGGACTTCACAGATACGCAGTATTTT
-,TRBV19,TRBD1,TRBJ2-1,CASSPGQGLNEQFF,TGTGCCAGTAGCCCGGGACAGGGTTTGAATGAGCAGTTCTTC
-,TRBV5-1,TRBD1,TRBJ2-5,CASSYIGTGEETQYF,TGCGCCAGCAGTTATATCGGGACAGGGGAAGAGACCCAGTACTTC
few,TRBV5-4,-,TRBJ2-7,CASSGERHYEQYF,TGTGCCAGCTCTGGCGAGAGACATTACGAGCAGTACTTC
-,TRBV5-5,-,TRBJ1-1,CASSLWLNTEAFF,TGTGCCAGCAGCTTGTGGCTGAACACTGAAGCTTTCTTT
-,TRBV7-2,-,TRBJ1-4,CASSLEGVRVLPEKLFF,TGTGCCAGCAGCTTAGAGGGGGTTAGGGTCCTTCCTGAAAAACTGTTTTTT
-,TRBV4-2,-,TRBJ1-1,CASSQASGTEAFF,TGTGCCAGCAGCCAAGCATCCGGCACTGAAGCTTTCTTT
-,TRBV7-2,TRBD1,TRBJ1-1,CASSFTGTGGGTEAFF,TGTGCCAGCAGCTTCACCGGGACAGGGGGTGGCACTGAAGCTTTCTTT
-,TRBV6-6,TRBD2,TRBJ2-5,CASSFLAGQETQYF,TGTGCCAGCAGTTTCCTAGCGGGCCAAGAGACCCAGTACTTC
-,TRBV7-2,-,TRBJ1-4,CASSRGSTNEKLFF,TGTGCCAGCAGCCGCGGGTCAACTAATGAAAAACTGTTTTTT
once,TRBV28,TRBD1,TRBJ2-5,CASSFPTGGRRLLGETQYF,TGTGCCAGCAGTTTTCCTACAGGGGGTCGACGCCTCCTCGGGGAGACCCAGTACTTC
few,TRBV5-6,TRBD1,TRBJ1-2,CASRPQGAYGYTF,TGTGCCAGCCGTCCCCAGGGGGCCTATGGCTACACCTTC
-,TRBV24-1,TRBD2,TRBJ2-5,CATSAGRAGVQETQYF,TGTGCCACCAGTGCTGGCCGGGCGGGAGTACAAGAGACCCAGTACTTC
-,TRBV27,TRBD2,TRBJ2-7,CASRLAGGRVSYEQYF,TGTGCCAGCAGATTAGCGGGGGGGAGGGTCTCCTACGAGCAGTACTTC
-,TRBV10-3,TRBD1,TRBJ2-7,CAISEGQGYYEQYF,TGTGCCATCAGTGAGGGACAGGGGTATTACGAGCAGTACTTC